This TCR beta chain comes out of a study of cytomegalovirus exposure and HLA in healthy donors. General observations from the study: Most of the TCR beta V segments (in an earlier analysis) were productive either about 87% or about 30% of the time. Reports credit the classifier with highly specific, highly sensitive diagnosis of cytomegalovirus status. In a later analysis, at a false discovery rate of 0.05, roughly 17,000 TCR beta sequences matched HLA alleles.

Germline V gene lookup returns CDR1 SGHRS and CDR2 YFSETQ. Trimming removed 0 bases at V and 0 bases at J, with 16 bases between. This CDR3 contains 17 residues. Researchers ran the PCR with 60 Vbeta and 13 Jbeta primers. This table comes from immunoSEQ multiplex PCR, and its TCRdb copy is limited to in-frame clones, with some not included. The sample has 55,000 to 80,000 clones; over 60% are singletons. On this clone: Its cognate antigen is unknown.

The chain uses TRBV5-1 and TRBJ2-7, with D perhaps matching TRBD1 (6 bases). The origin of this receptor is a man in his fifties in good health and CMV-seropositive. Sequenced: PBMCs. This CDR3 is CASSLGGGQGSSYEQYF. For the CDR3, the DNA is TGCGCCAGCAGCTTGGGTGGAGGTCAGGGGAGCTCCTACGAGCAGTACTTC.